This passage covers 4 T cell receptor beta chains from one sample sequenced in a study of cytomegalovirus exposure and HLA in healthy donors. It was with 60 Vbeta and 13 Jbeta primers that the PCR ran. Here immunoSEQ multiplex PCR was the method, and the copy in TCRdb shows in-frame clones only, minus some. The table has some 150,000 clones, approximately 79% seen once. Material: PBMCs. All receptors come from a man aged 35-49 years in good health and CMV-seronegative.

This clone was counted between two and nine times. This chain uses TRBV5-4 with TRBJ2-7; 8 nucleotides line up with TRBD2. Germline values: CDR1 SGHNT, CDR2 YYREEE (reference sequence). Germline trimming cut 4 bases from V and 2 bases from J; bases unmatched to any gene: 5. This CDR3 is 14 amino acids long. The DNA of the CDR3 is TGTGCCAGCAGCACAACTAGCGGTACCTACGAGCAGTACTTC. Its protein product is CASSTTSGTYEQYF.

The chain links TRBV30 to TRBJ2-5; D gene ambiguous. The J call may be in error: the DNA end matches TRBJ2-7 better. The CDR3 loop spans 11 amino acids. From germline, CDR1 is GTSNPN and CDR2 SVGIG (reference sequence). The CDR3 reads CAWSGSYEQYF. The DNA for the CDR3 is TGTGCCTGGAGTGGAAGTTACGAGCAGTACTTC.

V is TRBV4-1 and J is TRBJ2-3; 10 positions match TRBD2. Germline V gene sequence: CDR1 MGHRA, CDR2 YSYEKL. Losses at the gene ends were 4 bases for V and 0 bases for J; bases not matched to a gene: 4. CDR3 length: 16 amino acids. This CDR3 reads CASSLGLAASTDTQYF. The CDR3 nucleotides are TGCGCCAGCAGCCTCGGACTAGCGGCTAGCACAGATACGCAGTATTTT.

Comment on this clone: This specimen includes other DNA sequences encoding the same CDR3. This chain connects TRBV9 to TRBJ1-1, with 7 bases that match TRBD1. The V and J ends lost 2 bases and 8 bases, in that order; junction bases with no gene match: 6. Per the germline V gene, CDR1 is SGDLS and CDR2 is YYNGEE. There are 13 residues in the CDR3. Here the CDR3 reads CASSVGQLSEAFF. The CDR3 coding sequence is TGTGCCAGCAGCGTGGGACAGCTCAGCGAAGCTTTCTTT.